The source of this T cell receptor (beta chain) is a study of metastatic and nonmetastatic thyroid tumors. This clone has a count of ten or more. Every patient was untreated before thyroid surgery. This CDR3 has 14 residues. Germline-derived CDR1 and CDR2 are MNHNS and SASEGT. Trimming took 5 bases from V and 7 from J; bases not matched to a gene: 8. Original data processing: Clinicopathological groups differed in CDR3, with these differences serving to build a distant-metastasis classifier for papillary thyroid cancer. TCRdb re-clonotyped the PCR reads through MiXCR. These V and J calls derive from TCRdb rather than the authors' analysis. The data contain under 40,000 clones, about a sixth of them singletons.

The TCR was taken from a female donor with papillary thyroid cancer or a benign thyroid nodule (not recorded which). Some clones in this sample may be carry-over from other donors' samples. Sequenced input: blood. The rearrangement uses TRBV6-1 and TRBJ1-1, with 9 nucleotides matching TRBD1. The CDR3 protein is CASSINRGPGEAFF. The CDR3 nucleotides read TGTGCCAGCAGTATCAACAGGGGGCCGGGTGAAGCTTTCTTT.